This paragraph reports one T cell receptor beta chain. This entry belongs to a study of shared clonotypes between healthy human individuals. The CDR3 extends over 13 amino acids. Deletions cut 1 base from V and 4 bases from J, with 7 bases between. Germline assignment: CDR1 SGHAT and CDR2 FQNNGV. The sorted-subset replicate PCRs were given about 210 ng DNA, which is some 29,000 T cell genomes. Using immunoSEQ multiplex PCR, the repertoire was profiled, and TCRdb retains in-frame clones only, with some absent. This table has about 2.4 million clones, more than 90% appearing once. The TCR comes from a young man in good health. The sequenced sample consisted of naive CD4+ T cells sorted from blood. Subset: CD45RA+ positively selected. The rearrangement links TRBV11-2 to TRBJ1-2; the D gene is possibly TRBD1 (5 bases). CDR3 nucleotide sequence: TGTGCCAGCAGCTTAGGACAGCTCTATGGCTACACCTTC. This gives the protein CASSLGQLYGYTF.